Listed below are T cell receptor beta chains from one sample, sequenced in a study of post-analysis software for immune sequencing data. TCRdb ran MiXCR on the PCR reads and lists one entry per CDR3 protein. The table shows under 650,000 distinct CDR3 sequences, with roughly 46% occurring only once. Sequencing used blood. Receptor source: a girl aged 10-17 years with multiple sclerosis. Each CDR3 is given with its conserved first and last residue. Each record gives: J gene, V gene, D gene, clone size, CDR3 DNA, CDR3 protein. A D gene is named only where the DNA matches it firmly. Clone size is not always given. Where it is, it says once, few, many or a class for expanded clones.

J gene: TRBJ2-7
V gene: TRBV12-3/TRBV12-4
D gene: .
clone size: many
CDR3 DNA: TGTGCCAGCAGTCCCAACTACGAGCAGTACTTC
CDR3 protein: CASSPNYEQYF

J gene: TRBJ2-5
V gene: TRBV6-5
D gene: TRBD2
clone size: few
CDR3 DNA: TGTGCCAGCAGTTACTCGAGGCTAGCGGGAAACGAACAGACCCAGTACTTC
CDR3 protein: CASSYSRLAGNEQTQYF

J gene: TRBJ2-5
V gene: TRBV20-1
D gene: TRBD2
clone size: few
CDR3 DNA: TGCAGTGCGGAAAGTAGCGGGGCTCGCCTGGAGCAGTACTTC
CDR3 protein: CSAESSGARLEQYF

J gene: TRBJ1-6
V gene: TRBV4-1
D gene: .
clone size: .
CDR3 DNA: TGCGCCAGCAGCCACCTAATCATCCACTCGGGCCGGTATAATTCACCCCTCCACTTT
CDR3 protein: CASSHLIIHSGRYNSPLHF

J gene: TRBJ1-2
V gene: TRBV5-1
D gene: .
clone size: .
CDR3 DNA: TGCGCCAGCAGCTGTGGCTGGGGCAGGGGCGGCTACACCTTC
CDR3 protein: CASSCGWGRGGYTF

J gene: TRBJ2-1
V gene: TRBV6-5
D gene: .
clone size: .
CDR3 DNA: TGTGCCAGCAGTTACTCGACCGCTGGTCAGAATGAGCAGTTCTTC
CDR3 protein: CASSYSTAGQNEQFF

J gene: TRBJ2-7
V gene: TRBV20-1
D gene: TRBD1
clone size: .
CDR3 DNA: TGCAGTGTCGGGACAGGGGGGTACGAGCAGTACTTC
CDR3 protein: CSVGTGGYEQYF

J gene: TRBJ2-5
V gene: TRBV3-1
D gene: TRBD2
clone size: few
CDR3 DNA: TGTGCCAGCAGCCCAAGAAGGACTAGCGGGAAAGCTGGGAGAGAGACCCAGTACTTC
CDR3 protein: CASSPRRTSGKAGRETQYF

J gene: TRBJ2-5
V gene: TRBV5-6
D gene: TRBD2
clone size: once
CDR3 DNA: TGTGCCAGCAGCTTGGCCGCTAGGACTAGCGAAGAGACCCAGTACTTC
CDR3 protein: CASSLAARTSEETQYF

J gene: TRBJ2-7
V gene: TRBV4-1
D gene: TRBD2
clone size: .
CDR3 DNA: TGCACCAGCAGCCAAATTTACAGCGGGAGCTACGAGCAGTACTTC
CDR3 protein: CTSSQIYSGSYEQYF

J gene: TRBJ2-7
V gene: TRBV7-9
D gene: .
clone size: few
CDR3 DNA: TGTGCCAGCAGCCCTGGGGGGCACGACGAGCAGTACTTC
CDR3 protein: CASSPGGHDEQYF

J gene: TRBJ2-3
V gene: TRBV24-1
D gene: TRBD2
clone size: .
CDR3 DNA: TGTGCCACCAGTGACGCGGGACTAGCGGGAGGTCACACAGATACGCAGTATTTT
CDR3 protein: CATSDAGLAGGHTDTQYF

J gene: TRBJ2-7
V gene: TRBV12-3/TRBV12-4
D gene: TRBD1
clone size: .
CDR3 DNA: TGTGCCAGCAGCCCCCGGACAGGGAGGTCTGACGAGCAGTACTTC
CDR3 protein: CASSPRTGRSDEQYF

J gene: TRBJ1-1
V gene: TRBV12-3/TRBV12-4
D gene: .
clone size: .
CDR3 DNA: TGTGCCGGCAGCCTGGGACTACGAGCTTTCTTT
CDR3 protein: CAGSLGLRAFF

J gene: TRBJ2-3
V gene: TRBV5-1
D gene: .
clone size: .
CDR3 DNA: TGCGCCAGCAGCTTCTATAGAACCCTCGCAGATACGCAGTATTTT
CDR3 protein: CASSFYRTLADTQYF

J gene: TRBJ2-1
V gene: TRBV5-1
D gene: TRBD2
clone size: .
CDR3 DNA: TGCGCCAGCAGCCCGGGACTAGCGGGAGTCTATGAGCAGTTCTTC
CDR3 protein: CASSPGLAGVYEQFF

J gene: TRBJ2-3
V gene: TRBV12-3/TRBV12-4
D gene: TRBD2
clone size: few
CDR3 DNA: TGTGCCAGCAGAAGCGGGGGGAGAGATACGCAGTATTTT
CDR3 protein: CASRSGGRDTQYF

J gene: TRBJ2-1
V gene: TRBV20-1
D gene: .
clone size: .
CDR3 DNA: TGCAGTGCGAGATCCAGCCCCAATGAGCAGTTCTTC
CDR3 protein: CSARSSPNEQFF